Below are 30 T cell receptor beta chains sequenced from a single sample in a study of T cell repertoires in cytomegalovirus infection. TCRdb reprocessed the reads via MiXCR and lists one record per CDR3 protein. The data contain about 500,000 distinct CDR3 sequences, more than 30% of them seen just once; the ten biggest clones take up roughly 15%. No antigens are known for them. This specimen consisted of cultured PBMCs, obtained from culture after CMV antigen stimulation. The receptors stem from a human donor in good health (CMV status not recorded). Some clones in this sample may be carry-over from other donors' samples.

This clonotype was seen only a few times. The CDR3 protein is CASSSPRREGRSRYTDTQYF. The CDR3 nucleotides read TGTGCCAGCAGTTCCCCTAGGAGGGAGGGCCGGTCTCGGTACACAGATACGCAGTATTTT. The chain couples TRBV6-5 to TRBJ2-3; 7 positions agree with TRBD2. Germline loops: CDR1 MNHEY, CDR2 SVGAGI. The CDR3 sequence is 20 residues long. The V segment lost 4 bases and the J segment 2 bases; nucleotides outside the gene matches: 21.

The chain links TRBV15 to TRBJ2-5, with D hard to call. This CDR3 region has 14 residues. Per germline, CDR1 LNHNV and CDR2 YYDKDF (reference sequence). The V gene lost 8 bases and the J gene lost 2 bases, with 15 bases spanning the gap. The CDR3 spells CATVKALYQETQYF. In DNA, the CDR3 is TGTGCCACCGTAAAAGCCCTGTATCAAGAGACCCAGTACTTC.

This clonotype was recorded many times. The gene calls are TRBV12-3 or TRBV12-4 and TRBJ2-4, with D tentatively TRBD1 (6 bases). This CDR3 has 14 amino acids. The V gene lost 3 bases and the J gene lost 5 bases, with 11 bases spanning the gap. CDR3 nucleotides: TGTGCCAGCAGTTTGTCAGGGGCCGAAAACATTCAGTACTTC. This translates into CASSLSGAENIQYF.

This chain links TRBV19 with TRBJ1-2; D is perhaps TRBD1 (6 bases). V was trimmed by 8 bases and J by 6 bases, leaving 16 bases between them. The germline gives CDR1 LNHDA, CDR2 SQIVND (reference sequence). This CDR3 comprises 13 residues. The CDR3 DNA follows: TGTGCCAGTCGAATCCAGGGGAGGGATGGCTACACCTTC. Amino acid sequence: CASRIQGRDGYTF.

J is TRBJ1-2 and V is TRBV6-2 or TRBV6-3, with D unresolved. Trimming pared 6 bases from V and 6 bases from J, leaving 11 bases between. Germline V CDR1 and CDR2: MNHEY, SVGEGT. CDR3 length: 12 residues. The CDR3 spells CASSIRTHGYTF. The CDR3 DNA is TGTGCCAGCAGCATCAGGACTCATGGCTACACCTTC.

The chain links TRBV7-2 to TRBJ2-3, with 14 bases aligning to TRBD2. The CDR3 loop spans 16 amino acids. Germline-derived CDR1 and CDR2 are SGHTA and FQGNSA. J gave up 11 bases and V 3 bases, and 10 bases lay outside the gene matches. As DNA, the CDR3 is TGTGCCAGCAGCTTGACTAGCGGGAGGGCCGGTATCAGGCAGTATTTT. Translating it yields CASSLTSGRAGIRQYF. The variable domain in full, completed from reference TRBV7-2 and TRBJ2-3, reads GAGVSQSPSNKVTEKGKDVELRCDPISGHTALYWYRQSLGQGLEFLIYFQGNSAPDKSGLPSDRFSAERTGGSVSTLTIQRTQQEDSAVYLCASSLTSGRAGIRQYFGPGTRLTVL.

The rearrangement joins TRBV5-4 to TRBJ2-2; the D is unclear. This CDR3 has 13 residues. Germline CDR1 and CDR2: SGHNT and YYREEE (reference sequence). The V end was cut by 2 bases, the J end by 5 bases, with 7 bases between. The CDR3: CASSFRRTGELFF. In nucleotides, the CDR3 is TGTGCCAGCAGCTTCCGAAGAACCGGGGAGCTGTTTTTT.

This clonotype was seen only a few times. The chain has TRBV12-3 or TRBV12-4 and TRBJ1-2; 7 bases are shared with TRBD1. The CDR3 totals 15 residues. V gave up 5 bases and J gave up 3 bases; unmatched junction bases: 9. This CDR3 reads CASSPSSGGDYGYTF. The CDR3 DNA follows: TGTGCCAGCAGTCCGTCGTCAGGGGGGGACTATGGCTACACCTTC.

The sample holds a few counts of this clonotype. The genes are TRBV7-9 and TRBJ2-5, with D perhaps TRBD2 (5 bases). Trimming took 6 bases from V and 1 from J, leaving 12 bases between them. The length of the CDR3 is 14 residues. Germline CDR1 SEHNR, CDR2 FQNEAQ (reference sequence). The CDR3 here is CASSWEMGQETQYF. CDR3 DNA sequence: TGTGCCAGCAGTTGGGAGATGGGCCAAGAGACCCAGTACTTC.

The chain is built from TRBV19 and TRBJ2-2, with D uncertain. The germline gives CDR1 LNHDA, CDR2 SQIVND (reference sequence). CDR3 length: 15 amino acids. V was clipped by 3 bases and J by 0 bases, with 8 bases between them. CDR3 in amino acids: CASSMERANTGELFF. The CDR3 bases are TGTGCCAGTAGTATGGAGCGTGCGAACACCGGGGAGCTGTTTTTT.

J is TRBJ2-3 and V is TRBV10-3; D call uncertain. This CDR3 is 12 amino acids long. V lost 8 bases, J lost 4 bases, and 10 bases lay in between. Germline CDR1 and CDR2: ENHRY and SYGVKD. This CDR3 reads CAIQDGSDTQYF. The CDR3 nucleotides are TGTGCCATCCAGGATGGGTCAGATACGCAGTATTTT.

This clonotype was seen a handful of times. The chain employs TRBV15 and TRBJ1-5, with D maybe TRBD1 (5 bases). CDR1 LNHNV and CDR2 YYDKDF come from the germline V gene (reference sequence). The V end lost 5 bases, the J end lost 6 bases, and 26 bases lay between the germline ends. This CDR3 is built from 18 residues. The CDR3 sequence is CATSAQRPGRGWSQPQHF. Written as DNA, the CDR3 is TGTGCCACCAGCGCCCAAAGACCGGGGAGGGGATGGTCTCAGCCCCAGCATTTT.

This clonotype has just a few counts. V is TRBV6-1 and J is TRBJ2-1, with 9 nucleotides matching TRBD2. Germline CDR1 MNHNS, CDR2 SASEGT. The V and J ends lost 8 bases and 9 bases, in that order; junction bases with no gene match: 8. This CDR3 comprises 13 residues. The CDR3 nucleotides read TGTGCCAGCGAGGGACTAGCCCGGGGTGAGCAGTTCTTC. Its translation is CASEGLARGEQFF.

This clonotype was counted a few times. The chain uses TRBV4-3 and TRBJ2-2; D is unresolved. Trimming cost V 6 bases and J 0 bases, with 8 bases left between them. The CDR3 extends over 14 amino acids. Germline V gene data show CDR1 as LGHNA and CDR2 as YSLEER. CDR3 coding DNA: TGCGCCAGCAGTCCGATCGCGAACACCGGGGAGCTGTTTTTT. This codes for CASSPIANTGELFF.

This sequence joins TRBV28 and TRBJ2-1; TRBD2 is a possible D gene (5 bases). The germline CDR1 and CDR2 sequences are MDHEN and SYDVKM. The CDR3 consists of 13 residues. The V end was cut by 1 base, the J end by 5 bases, with 6 bases between. The CDR3 DNA reads TGTGCCAGCAGTTTATTGGAGGACAATGAGCAGTTCTTC. Translated, it gives CASSLLEDNEQFF.

The chain combines TRBV28 with TRBJ2-5; unclear D gene. The germline gives CDR1 MDHEN, CDR2 SYDVKM. CDR3 size: 13 residues. The V and J ends lost 9 bases and 0 bases respectively, with 11 bases between them. The CDR3, as DNA: TGTGCCAGTTTGGGCTCAGACCAAGAGACCCAGTACTTC. This translates into CASLGSDQETQYF.

The chain carries TRBV12-3 or TRBV12-4 and TRBJ2-1, with 10 bases lining up with TRBD1. V shed 5 bases, J shed 8 bases, and the junction held 6 bases outside the gene matches. The CDR3 contains 14 residues. CDR3 sequence reads: CASSRGQGYDEQFF. The CDR3 bases are TGTGCCAGCAGTAGGGGACAGGGGTACGATGAGCAGTTCTTC.

The chain has TRBV5-4 and TRBJ2-3; TRBD1 might be the D (7 bases). There are 19 residues in the CDR3. Germline CDR1 reads SGHNT; CDR2 reads YYREEE (reference sequence). The V end was cut by 4 bases, the J end by 0 bases, with 24 bases between. The chain's CDR3 is CASSGVLAGGRPSTDTQYF. The CDR3, as DNA: TGTGCCAGCAGCGGGGTACTAGCAGGGGGTCGTCCTAGCACAGATACGCAGTATTTT.

The J gene is TRBJ2-3, the V gene TRBV7-2; 14 bases map to TRBD2. Germline lookup yields CDR1 SGHTA and CDR2 FQGNSA. Germline trimming cut 7 bases from V and 7 bases from J; bases unmatched to any gene: 7. CDR3 size: 15 residues. DNA for the CDR3: TGTGCCAGCACCCCGGGGACTAGCGGGAGATATACGCAGTATTTT. Translation: CASTPGTSGRYTQYF. The full variable domain, in which reference TRBV7-2 and TRBJ2-3 provide the parts outside the CDR3, is GAGVSQSPSNKVTEKGKDVELRCDPISGHTALYWYRQSLGQGLEFLIYFQGNSAPDKSGLPSDRFSAERTGGSVSTLTIQRTQQEDSAVYLCASTPGTSGRYTQYFGPGTRLTVL.

The V and J genes are TRBV7-2 and TRBJ2-3, with TRBD2 as a possible D gene (5 bases). The CDR3 is 15 residues long. Trimming pared 6 bases from V and 6 bases from J, leaving 19 bases between. Germline V gene sequence: CDR1 SGHTA, CDR2 FQGNSA. CDR3 loop: CASRPRGLGTDTQYF. The CDR3 nucleotides are TGTGCCAGCAGACCCCGGGGATTGGGAACGGATACGCAGTATTTT.

This clonotype was recorded a few times. The chain recombines TRBV30 with TRBJ2-3; 9 bases map to TRBD1. V dropped 4 bases and J dropped 8; count of bases not matched to a gene: 4. CDR3 length: 12 amino acids. Germline assignment: CDR1 GTSNPN and CDR2 SVGIG (reference sequence). This chain's CDR3 is CAWNRGRGTQYF. DNA of the CDR3: TGTGCCTGGAACAGGGGGCGAGGTACGCAGTATTTT.

In the case of this clonotype: Mismatch with germline at one junction end may stem from a read error. V usage is TRBV7-2 and J usage is TRBJ2-2; D remains ambiguous. The CDR3 is 14 residues long. Germline-derived CDR1 and CDR2 are SGHTA and FQGNSA. The CDR3 is CASNLDPPAGELFF. The CDR3 DNA is TGTGCCAGCAACTTAGACCCCCCCGCCGGGGAGCTGTTTTTT.

The chain uses TRBV5-3 and TRBJ2-1; D is perhaps TRBD1 (5 bases). TRBV5-3 is flagged as an ORF with uncertain function. Trimming cost V 8 bases and J 6 bases, with 9 bases left between them. This CDR3 is built from 11 residues. The CDR3: CASAGLNEQFF. The CDR3 coding sequence is TGTGCCAGCGCAGGGCTCAATGAGCAGTTCTTC.

There are many counts of this clonotype. The chain recombines TRBV20-1 with TRBJ2-1, with D uncertain. CDR3 size: 13 residues. Trimming took 0 bases from V and 4 from J, leaving 7 bases between them. Germline V gene sequence: CDR1 DFQATT, CDR2 SNEGSKA (reference sequence). As DNA, the CDR3 is TGCAGTGCTAGAGAGCGGCCTTACAATGAGCAGTTCTTC. Translated: CSARERPYNEQFF.

V gene TRBV7-2 combines with J gene TRBJ2-7, with D maybe TRBD1 (6 bases). Trimming left V 1 base short and J 7 bases short, with 14 bases between. Looked up from germline, CDR1 is SGHTA and CDR2 is FQGNSA. This CDR3 has 14 residues. Here the CDR3 reads CASSLVAGVGEQYF. CDR3 nucleotides: TGTGCCAGCAGCTTAGTGGCAGGGGTAGGGGAGCAGTACTTC.

This clonotype has only a few counts. The chain couples TRBV6-2 or TRBV6-3 to TRBJ2-3; 12 bases are a match to TRBD2. Germline V lookup: CDR1 MNHEY, CDR2 SVGEGT. Trimming removed 0 bases from V and 4 bases from J; junction bases left unmatched: 8. The CDR3 totals 18 residues. CDR3 sequence (DNA): TGTGCCAGCAGTTACTCGAATCGACTAGCGGGAGAGGCAGATACGCAGTATTTT. This gives the protein CASSYSNRLAGEADTQYF.

At least ten counts were recorded for this clonotype. The chain joins TRBV7-2 to TRBJ2-1; D not certain. Trimming removed 0 bases from V and 0 bases from J, with 12 bases in between. Germline V CDR1 and CDR2: SGHTA, FQGNSA. This CDR3 region has 17 residues. The CDR3: CASSLANRVSSYNEQFF. CDR3 nucleotides: TGTGCCAGCAGCTTAGCTAACCGGGTTAGCTCCTACAATGAGCAGTTCTTC.

In this sample, this clonotype turned up a few times. The CDR3 sequence is CASSTGTSGRGFSYNEQFF. In DNA, the CDR3 is TGTGCCAGCAGTACAGGGACTAGCGGGAGGGGGTTCTCCTACAATGAGCAGTTCTTC. The V gene is TRBV6-2 or TRBV6-3, the J gene TRBJ2-1, with TRBD2 identical over 16 bases. The CDR3 totals 19 residues. The trim removed 5 bases at V and 0 bases at J, leaving 7 bases unmatched. CDR1 is MNHEY and CDR2 is SVGEGT in the germline V gene.

The chain combines TRBV7-2 with TRBJ2-1; D possibly corresponds to TRBD1 (6 bases). Looked up from germline, CDR1 is SGHTA and CDR2 is FQGNSA. Between the trimmed V and J ends, which lost 3 bases and 4 bases, there was a span of 13 bases. The CDR3 consists of 15 residues. CDR3 loop: CASSFAPRGYNEQFF. CDR3 nucleotides: TGTGCCAGCAGCTTCGCGCCGAGGGGGTACAATGAGCAGTTCTTC.

The V and J genes are TRBV6-1 and TRBJ1-2; weak D call: TRBD1 (6 bases). Germline CDR1 MNHNS, CDR2 SASEGT. The CDR3 runs 14 residues. V was shortened by 5 bases and J by 4 bases, with 14 bases between the two germline ends. CDR3: CASSSAKGVYGYTF. The CDR3 region has the DNA TGTGCCAGCAGTTCCGCAAAGGGGGTCTATGGCTACACCTTC.